A single sample gave rise to the 5 T cell receptor beta chains below, sequenced in a study of T cells in Graves' hyperthyroidism and ophthalmopathy. RNA transcripts gave rise to amplified TCR beta CDR3 regions. First-round RT-PCR targeting the TCR CDR3 was performed with the HTBI primer set. A single record per CDR3 protein comes from TCRdb applying MiXCR to the multiplex PCR reads. The sample holds roughly 840,000 distinct CDR3 sequences; 35% to 40% are singletons and the top ten take around 9.3%. Sequencing was done on a sample of blood. Receptor source: a man in his late teens or twenties with Graves' hyperthyroidism.

The genes are TRBV15 and TRBJ2-7; no firm D call. The CDR3 runs to 15 residues. V lost 8 bases and J lost 1, with 18 bases in between. Germline V gives CDR1 LNHNV, CDR2 YYDKDF (reference sequence). The CDR3 DNA is TGTGCCACCTCCGCGGCCAGCAGCTTATCCTACGAGCAGTACTTC. This sequence encodes CATSAASSLSYEQYF. The entire variable domain, with the rest obtained from reference TRBV15 and TRBJ2-7, is as follows: DAMVIQNPRYQVTQFGKPVTLSCSQTLNHNVMYWYQQKSSQAPKLLFHYYDKDFNNEADTPDNFQSRRPNTSFCFLDIRSPGLGDTAMYLCATSAASSLSYEQYFGPGTRLTVT.

At least ten counts were recorded for this clonotype. The rearrangement joins TRBV11-2 to TRBJ1-5; 11 nucleotides agree with TRBD1. With 8 bases clipped from V and 6 bases from J, the junction kept 3 bases outside the gene matches. The germline CDR1 and CDR2 sequences are SGHAT and FQNNGV. This CDR3 contains 13 residues. The CDR3, as DNA: TGTGCCAGCGGAGGGACAGGGGGTCAGCCCCAGCATTTT. It codes for CASGGTGGQPQHF.

On this clonotype itself: The junction departs from the called germline gene at one end, perhaps through a read error. The chain is built from TRBV7-9 and TRBJ1-1; D call uncertain. The V gene's germline CDR1 is SEHNR and CDR2 FQNEAQ (reference sequence). This CDR3 region has 17 residues. The CDR3 loop is CASRSHIATVGNTEAFF. For the CDR3, the DNA is TGTGCCAGCAGGTCCCACATCGCCACCGTAGGGAACACTGAAGCTTTCTTC.

In the case of this clonotype: The junction does not match germline at one end; this may be a read error. V and J are TRBV7-2 and TRBJ2-5; unclear D gene. Per the germline V gene, CDR1 is SGHTA and CDR2 is FQGNSA. The CDR3 contains 14 residues. The CDR3 DNA reads TGTGCCAGCAGCGTAGCCATCCGTGGAGAGACCCAGTACTTC. Translating it yields CASSVAIRGETQYF.

The chain is built from TRBV5-6 and TRBJ2-2, with D hard to call. Per the germline V gene, CDR1 is SGHDT and CDR2 is YYEEEE. Trimming removed 6 bases from V and 8 bases from J, with 17 bases in between. The CDR3 is 14 residues long. Here the CDR3 DNA reads TGTGCCAGCACCGCCGGGCCCTCGAGGGGGGAGCTGTTTTTT. This codes for CASTAGPSRGELFF.